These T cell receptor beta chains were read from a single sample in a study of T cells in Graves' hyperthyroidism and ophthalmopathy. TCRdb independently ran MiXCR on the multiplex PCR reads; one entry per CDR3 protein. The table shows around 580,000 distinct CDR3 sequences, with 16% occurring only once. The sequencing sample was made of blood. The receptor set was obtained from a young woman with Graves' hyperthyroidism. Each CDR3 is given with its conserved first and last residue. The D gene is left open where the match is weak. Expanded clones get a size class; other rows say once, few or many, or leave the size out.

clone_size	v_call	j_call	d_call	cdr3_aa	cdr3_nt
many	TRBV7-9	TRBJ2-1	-	CASSGSNEQFF	TGTGCCAGCAGCGGGAGCAATGAGCAGTTCTTC
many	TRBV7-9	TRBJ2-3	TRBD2	CASSSTQATSGTTDTQYF	TGTGCCAGCAGCTCAACTCAGGCGACTAGCGGGACCACAGATACGCAGTATTTT
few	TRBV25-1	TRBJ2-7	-	CASSGNDGDPGAYEQYF	TGTGCCAGCAGTGGAAACGACGGGGATCCGGGGGCCTACGAGCAGTACTTC
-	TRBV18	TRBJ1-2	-	CASSPTNKDRSYGYTF	TGTGCCAGCTCACCCACCAACAAAGACAGAAGCTATGGCTACACCTTC
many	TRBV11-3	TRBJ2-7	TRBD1	CASSSEQGDEQYF	TGTGCCAGCAGTTCCGAGCAGGGGGACGAGCAGTACTTC
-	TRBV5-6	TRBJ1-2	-	CASSLGGRDAAYGYTF	TGTGCCAGCAGCTTGGGGGGTCGGGACGCAGCCTATGGCTACACCTTC
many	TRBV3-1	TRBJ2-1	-	CASSQEAGAYEQFF	TGTGCCAGCAGCCAAGAAGCCGGAGCCTATGAGCAGTTCTTC
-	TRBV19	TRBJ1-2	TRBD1	CASSKDRGYGYGYTF	TGTGCCAGTAGTAAGGACAGGGGATACGGATATGGCTACACCTTC
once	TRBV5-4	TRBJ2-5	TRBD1	CASSNRGPGETQYF	TGTGCCAGCAGTAACAGGGGGCCGGGAGAGACCCAGTACTTC
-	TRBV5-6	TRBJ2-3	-	CASSRGQASLHRDTQYF	TGTGCCAGCAGCCGGGGCCAGGCTTCTCTCCATAGGGATACGCAGTATTTT
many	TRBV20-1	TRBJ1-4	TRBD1	CSAPQGANEKLFF	TGCAGTGCGCCACAGGGGGCTAATGAAAAACTGTTTTTT
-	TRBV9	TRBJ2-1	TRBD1	CARAPGQGYNEQFF	TGTGCCAGAGCGCCGGGACAGGGATACAATGAGCAGTTCTTC
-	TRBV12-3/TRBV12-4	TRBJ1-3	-	CASSFLQGNTIYF	TGTGCCAGCAGTTTCCTACAGGGAAACACCATATATTTT
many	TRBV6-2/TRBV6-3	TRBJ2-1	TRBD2	CASSYSRLRLAGGGVNEQFF	TGTGCCAGCAGTTACTCCCGGTTGAGACTAGCGGGCGGCGGTGTAAATGAGCAGTTCTTC
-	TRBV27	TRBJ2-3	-	CASSLLGGLNEDTQYF	TGTGCCAGCAGTTTATTGGGGGGTCTGAATGAAGATACGCAGTATTTT
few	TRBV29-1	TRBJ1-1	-	CSVGGLNTEAFF	TGCAGCGTTGGAGGCCTGAACACTGAAGCTTTCTTT
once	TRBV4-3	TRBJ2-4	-	CASSLGGDRAKNIQYF	TGCGCCAGCAGCCTAGGGGGGGATCGGGCCAAAAACATTCAGTACTTC
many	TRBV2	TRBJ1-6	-	CASSVEVSPLHF	TGTGCCAGCAGTGTTGAGGTTTCACCCCTCCACTTT
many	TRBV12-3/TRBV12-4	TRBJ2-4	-	CASSLPGFLAKNIQYF	TGTGCCAGCAGTTTACCAGGGTTTCTAGCCAAAAACATTCAGTACTTC
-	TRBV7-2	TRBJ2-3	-	CASSLGGLHDTQYF	TGTGCCAGCAGCTTGGGGGGCTTGCACGATACGCAGTATTTT
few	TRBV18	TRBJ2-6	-	CASSPGQGSAYVLTF	TGTGCCAGCTCACCGGGGCAGGGATCAGCATACGTCCTGACTTTC
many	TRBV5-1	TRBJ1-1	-	CASSPGTLNTEAFF	TGCGCCAGCAGCCCCGGGACCCTGAACACTGAAGCTTTCTTT
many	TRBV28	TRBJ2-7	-	CASIDRTHAYYEQYF	TGTGCCAGCATTGATCGGACTCATGCATACTACGAGCAGTACTTC
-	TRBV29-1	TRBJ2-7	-	CSVLSASHEQYF	TGCAGCGTTCTCTCGGCGTCGCACGAGCAGTACTTC
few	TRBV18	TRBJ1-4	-	CASSPGDDYNEKLFF	TGTGCCAGCTCACCAGGGGATGACTATAATGAAAAACTGTTTTTT
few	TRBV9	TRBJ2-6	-	CASSPLGEAGANVLTF	TGTGCCAGCAGCCCCCTAGGGGAGGCTGGGGCCAACGTCCTGACTTTC
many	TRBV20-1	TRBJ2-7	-	CSARQAGIRAYEQYF	TGCAGTGCTAGACAAGCAGGTATAAGGGCCTACGAGCAGTACTTC
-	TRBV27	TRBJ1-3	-	CASSFAGPPGASGNTIYF	TGTGCCAGCAGTTTCGCCGGACCCCCCGGGGCCTCTGGAAACACCATATATTTT
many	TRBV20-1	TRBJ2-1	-	CSATIGGGGHNEQFF	TGCAGTGCTACCATCGGAGGGGGGGGCCACAATGAGCAGTTCTTC
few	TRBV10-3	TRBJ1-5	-	CAISGPLQPQHF	TGTGCCATCAGTGGGCCTCTTCAGCCCCAGCATTTT
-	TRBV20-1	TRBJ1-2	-	CSARVGSYGYTF	TGCAGTGCTAGAGTGGGTTCCTACGGCTACACCTTC
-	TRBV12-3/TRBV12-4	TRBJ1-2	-	CASSSGKATF	TGTGCCAGCAGCTCCGGGAAGGCGACCTTC